The present T cell receptor (beta chain) was sequenced within a study of cytomegalovirus exposure and HLA in healthy donors. Findings and limits, study-wide: When the data were analyzed later, several of the most significant clusters appeared to be linked to common viral pathogens. Later, an analysis showed that TCR beta chains associated with HLA were more clonally expanded than others that were equally common.

This CDR3 has 12 residues. V was pared by 11 bases and J by 7 bases, with 17 bases between. Germline lookup yields CDR1 SNHLY and CDR2 FYNNEI. About this clone: The antigen is not known.

This PCR relied on a set of 60 Vbeta primers and 13 Jbeta primers. Assay: immunoSEQ multiplex PCR; the TCRdb copy retains only in-frame clones and omits some. The sample contains about 130,000 clones, less than 80% of which appear only once. V is TRBV2 and J is TRBJ1-1; D unresolved. This sequence was found in a young man in good health and CMV-seronegative. Input material: PBMCs. DNA of the CDR3: TGTGCCTCTTTCATCCGGTCGAGTGAAGCTTTCTTT. It is translated as CASFIRSSEAFF.